Sequencing of this T cell receptor (beta chain) was carried out in a study of T cell changes during pregnancy in multiple sclerosis (dated by TCRdb to 2018 to 2020). With regard to the full study: The study looked at changes in the T cell repertoire across pregnancy in women with multiple sclerosis.

Remarks on this clone: Its antigen is unknown. No base-level quality is on record; no much larger clone is a single base apart.

Libraries were built with the immunoSEQ multiplex PCR assay. This is the immuneACCESS table as TCRdb keeps it, with only in-frame sequences that have V and J called. A part of the clones is gone; compared with another copy, unresolved V genes explain less than half, and the rest is unexplained. Within this sample are more than 14,000 clones, with about 86% of them counted one time only. Of the sample, 19% is held by the ten largest clones. This TCR was recovered from a female donor with multiple sclerosis, enrolled in a pregnancy study. The material sequenced was CD8+ T cells from peripheral blood mononuclear cells, taken in the first trimester of pregnancy.

CDR3 protein: CASSVGQGQQYF. The bases are TGTGCCAGCAGCGTTGGACAGGGGCAGCAGTACTTC. The rearranged chain carries TRBV9 and TRBJ2-7; 9 of the junction bases match TRBD1. The CDR3 sequence holds 12 residues, the cysteine and phenylalanine included. The kept DNA is CDR3 alone, 36 bases in frame from the first base. V is trimmed back by 2 bases and J by 8 bases, and the junction contains 2 bases that no gene match accounts for. Taken from the germline V gene, the CDR1 and CDR2 loops are SGDLS and YYNGEE.